The 12 T cell receptor beta chains below were found in one sample sequenced in a study of cytomegalovirus exposure and HLA in healthy donors. It was with 60 Vbeta and 13 Jbeta primers that the PCR ran. This table comes from immunoSEQ multiplex PCR, and its TCRdb copy is limited to in-frame clones, with some not included. Of 130,000 or so clones listed, more than 60% are singletons. The sequenced sample was PBMCs. All receptors derive from a man aged 35 to 55 in good health and CMV-seronegative.

J is TRBJ1-5 and V is TRBV9; 8 positions match TRBD1. The J segment lost 11 bases and the V segment lost 4 bases, leaving 14 bases of the junction unmatched. From germline, CDR1 is SGDLS and CDR2 YYNGEE. The CDR3 has 15 amino acids. CDR3: CASSPRDRSSATQHF. The DNA of the CDR3 is TGTGCCAGCAGCCCGCGGGACAGGTCATCAGCAACCCAGCATTTT.

This clone was picked up one time. The chain carries TRBV5-1 and TRBJ2-3; 7 bases are a match to TRBD2. This CDR3 spans 15 amino acids. The ends lost 4 bases at V and 5 bases at J; junction bases unmatched: 10. Germline CDR1 reads SGHRS; CDR2 reads YFSETQ. The CDR3 protein is CASSLNGLEVDTQYF. Here the CDR3 DNA reads TGCGCCAGCAGCCTCAATGGACTAGAGGTAGATACGCAGTATTTT.

This chain joins TRBV18 and TRBJ2-5; D is possibly TRBD1 (6 bases). Germline CDR1 reads KGHSH; CDR2 reads LQKENI. Trimming took 2 bases from V and 4 from J, leaving 14 bases between them. This CDR3 comprises 15 residues. The CDR3 coding sequence is TGTGCCAGCTCACCAGAACAGGGACCCGGAGAGACCCAGTACTTC. Translated: CASSPEQGPGETQYF. The full variable domain, with the rest looked up from reference TRBV18 and TRBJ2-5, is NAGVMQNPRHLVRRRGQEARLRCSPMKGHSHVYWYRQLPEEGLKFMVYLQKENIIDESGMPKERFSAEFPKEGPSILRIQQVVRGDSAAYFCASSPEQGPGETQYFGPGTRLLVL.

CDR3 region: CASRALGRSGGSTDTQYF. CDR3 coding DNA: TGTGCCAGCAGGGCCCTAGGTCGGAGCGGGGGAAGCACAGATACGCAGTATTTT. The chain joins TRBV28 to TRBJ2-3; TRBD2 aligns across 8 bases. Germline V CDR1 and CDR2: MDHEN, SYDVKM. CDR3 length: 18 amino acids. V lost 6 bases, J lost 0 bases, and 14 bases stayed unmatched. Full variable domain (outside the CDR3, taken from reference TRBV28 and TRBJ2-3): DVKVTQSSRYLVKRTGEKVFLECVQDMDHENMFWYRQDPGLGLRLIYFSYDVKMKEKGDIPEGYSVSREKKERFSLILESASTNQTSMYLCASRALGRSGGSTDTQYFGPGTRLTVL.

V and J are TRBV4-1 and TRBJ2-7, with a weak D call TRBD1 (6 bases). The ends were cut back, 3 bases at V and 2 bases at J, with 17 bases in the middle. The germline V gene has CDR1 MGHRA and CDR2 YSYEKL. The CDR3 runs 16 residues. The CDR3 nucleotides read TGCGCCAGCAGCCACATTGAGGGGGTTGGACCCTACGAGCAGTACTTC. Protein: CASSHIEGVGPYEQYF.

This sequence joins TRBV5-1 and TRBJ1-5; tentatively, D is TRBD1 (6 bases). CDR3 length equals 16 residues. V lost 2 bases and J 2 bases, leaving 14 bases between the germline ends. Per germline, CDR1 SGHRS and CDR2 YFSETQ. This CDR3 is CASSLEGDLGNQPQHF. As DNA, the CDR3 is TGCGCCAGCAGCTTAGAGGGGGACCTCGGCAATCAGCCCCAGCATTTT.

This chain links TRBV19 with TRBJ1-6; perhaps TRBD1 as D (5 bases). Trimming left V 5 bases short and J 5 bases short, with 16 bases between. Germline V CDR1 and CDR2: LNHDA, SQIVND (reference sequence). CDR3 length: 16 amino acids. The CDR3 DNA sequence: TGTGCCAGTAGTGACCCTGGGCAGGGAAATAATTCACCCCTCCACTTT. It codes for CASSDPGQGNNSPLHF.

The chain couples TRBV18 to TRBJ1-6, with 8 bases lining up with TRBD1. Per germline, CDR1 KGHSH and CDR2 LQKENI. The CDR3 sequence is 16 residues long. The V segment lost 2 bases and the J segment 8 bases; nucleotides outside the gene matches: 8. The CDR3 DNA is TGTGCCAGCTCACCAAATCCCGGGACAGGTTATTCACCCCTCCACTTT. Protein sequence: CASSPNPGTGYSPLHF.

The gene calls are TRBV6-1 and TRBJ2-1; D gene unclear. The CDR3 consists of 14 residues. V lost 2 bases and J lost 0, with 5 bases in between. Germline V gene sequence: CDR1 MNHNS, CDR2 SASEGT. CDR3 nucleotide sequence: TGTGCCAGCAGTGAACTGAGCTCCTACAATGAGCAGTTCTTC. This encodes CASSELSSYNEQFF.

The chain couples TRBV5-1 to TRBJ2-5, with D maybe TRBD1 (5 bases). Germline loops: CDR1 SGHRS, CDR2 YFSETQ. The CDR3 has 16 residues. V was cut by 0 bases and J by 1 base, with 13 bases left in between. The CDR3, as DNA: TGCGCCAGCAGCTTGGAACCCTTGACAGTCCAAGAGACCCAGTACTTC. Amino acid sequence: CASSLEPLTVQETQYF.

The rearrangement uses TRBV5-6 and TRBJ2-1; 7 bases are a match to TRBD2. The CDR3 has 14 residues. V gave up 4 bases and J gave up 4 bases; unmatched junction bases: 5. Germline loops: CDR1 SGHDT, CDR2 YYEEEE. CDR3 DNA: TGTGCCAGCAGCCCCGGGAGGACATACAATGAGCAGTTCTTC. It encodes CASSPGRTYNEQFF.

The chain carries TRBV27 and TRBJ2-1; TRBD2 aligns across 9 bases. V shed 1 base, J shed 0 bases, and the junction held 4 bases outside the gene matches. This CDR3 region has 17 residues. Germline assignment: CDR1 MNHEY and CDR2 SMNVEV (reference sequence). In DNA, the CDR3 is TGTGCCAGCAGTTTATGGGGTAGCGGGGGCTCCTACAATGAGCAGTTCTTC. It is translated as CASSLWGSGGSYNEQFF.